This T cell receptor (beta chain) is drawn from a study of Graves' ophthalmopathy and Graves' hyperthyroidism. Study information: Ophthalmopathy not arising within 18 months of follow-up defined hyperthyroidism as stable.

Exclusion covered patients with other autoimmune diseases or uncontrolled infections (as well as pregnancy or lactation). From germline, CDR1 is MNHEY and CDR2 SVGAGI. The CDR3 consists of 12 residues. Trimming removed 1 base at V and 6 bases at J, with 7 bases between. The TCR beta CDR3 regions underwent amplification from RNA transcripts. The library came from an HTBI-primed first-round RT-PCR and a second-round multiplex PCR. MiXCR was run by TCRdb on the multiplex PCR reads, yielding one entry per CDR3 protein. The table records a few hundred thousand distinct CDR3 sequences, approximately 35% of them present only once.

The TCR originated in an adult man with Graves' hyperthyroidism. The source material was peripheral blood or thyroid tissue (not recorded which). This chain links TRBV6-5 with TRBJ2-7; D is uncertain. The CDR3 sequence is CASSYLGSEQYF. The CDR3 DNA reads as TGTGCCAGCAGTTACTTGGGAAGCGAGCAGTACTTC.